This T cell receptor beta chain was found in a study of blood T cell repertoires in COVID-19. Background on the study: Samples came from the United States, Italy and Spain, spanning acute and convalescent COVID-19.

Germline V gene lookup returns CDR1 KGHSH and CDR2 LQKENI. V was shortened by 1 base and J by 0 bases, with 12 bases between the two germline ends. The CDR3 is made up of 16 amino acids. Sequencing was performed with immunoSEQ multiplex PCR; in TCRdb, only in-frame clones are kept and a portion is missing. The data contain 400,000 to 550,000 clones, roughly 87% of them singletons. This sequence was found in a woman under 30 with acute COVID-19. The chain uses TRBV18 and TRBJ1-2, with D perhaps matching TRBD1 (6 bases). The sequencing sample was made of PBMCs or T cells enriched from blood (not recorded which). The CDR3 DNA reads TGTGCCAGCTCACCACAGGAATGGACAGCTAACTATGGCTACACCTTC. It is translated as CASSPQEWTANYGYTF.